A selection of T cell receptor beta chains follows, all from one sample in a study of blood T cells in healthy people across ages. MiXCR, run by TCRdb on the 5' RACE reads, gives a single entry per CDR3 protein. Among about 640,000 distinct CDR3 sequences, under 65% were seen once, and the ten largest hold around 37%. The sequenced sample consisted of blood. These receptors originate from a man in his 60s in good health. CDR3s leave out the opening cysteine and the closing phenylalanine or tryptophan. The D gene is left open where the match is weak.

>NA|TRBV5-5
ASSFRDTRSQQF
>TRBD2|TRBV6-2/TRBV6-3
ASSLGASGGGGSYNEQF
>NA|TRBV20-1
SAGGGSNQPQH
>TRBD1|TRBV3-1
ASSQEGTGFYNEQF
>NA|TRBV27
ASSLSRVNYGYT
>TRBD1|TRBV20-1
SAPRTGGEETQY
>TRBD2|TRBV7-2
ASSRRLAVSSYNEQF
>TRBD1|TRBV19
ASSADRADAKNIQY
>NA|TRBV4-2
ASSQEIGGSETQY
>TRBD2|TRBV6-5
ASSYRTSGGLYSGANVLT
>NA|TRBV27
ASSLGGSTGELF
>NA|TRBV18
ASSVRGDTTDTQY
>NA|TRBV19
ASTQGAGETQY
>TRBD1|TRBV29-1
SVSAGTGGEQY
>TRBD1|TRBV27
ASTPSGTGSVYEQY
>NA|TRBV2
ASRTGGFGELF
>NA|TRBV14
ASGQRGSLEQY
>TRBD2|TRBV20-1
SARDPGLAGVTDTQY
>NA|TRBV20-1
SAPTDPNYGYT
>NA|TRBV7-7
ASSLSGPASGRETQY